This record covers a single T cell receptor (beta chain). Trimming cost V 1 base and J 5 bases; bases outside gene matches: 5. The germline V gene has CDR1 LGHNA and CDR2 YNFKEQ. The CDR3 consists of 15 residues. This entry belongs to a study of blood T cell repertoires in COVID-19. As for the study in general: Whether acute or convalescent, the COVID-19 samples came from the United States, Italy and Spain. The cDNA or gDNA used as material had been derived from T cells, B-cell-depleted T cells, or PBMCs.

In the original workflow: Quantification of nucleated cells was approximated via reference gene primer amplification. Repertoires were generated with immunoSEQ multiplex PCR, while TCRdb's copy carries only in-frame clones and drops some. V, J and clone size are those of that table, while D and trimming were read from the DNA. This sample carries roughly 100,000 clones, about 85% of them seen once, and the ten largest clones take 2% to 2.5%. V usage is TRBV4-2 and J usage is TRBJ2-1; 7 bases are shared with TRBD2. The TCR originated in a human donor in a cohort sampled during active COVID-19. The sequencing input was peripheral blood. CDR3 in DNA: TGTGCCAGCAGCCAAGTTCAGCGGGAAAACAATGAGCAGTTCTTC. The encoded protein is CASSQVQRENNEQFF.